What follows are 11 T cell receptor beta chains derived from one specimen sequenced in a study of T cell changes during pregnancy in multiple sclerosis. Sequenced by immunoSEQ multiplex PCR; TCRdb stores in-frame clones only, minus some. The table shows 25,000 to 30,000 clones, with approximately 92% occurring only once. Specimen: CD4+ T cells from peripheral blood mononuclear cells, collected in the second trimester of pregnancy. The receptors here all came from a female donor with multiple sclerosis, enrolled in a pregnancy study.

This clone was recorded only once. The V call is TRBV7-3, the J call TRBJ2-1, with TRBD2 identical over 10 bases. Per germline, CDR1 SGHTA and CDR2 FQGTGA. The CDR3 consists of 13 residues. The ends lost 9 bases at V and 4 bases at J; junction bases unmatched: 3. The CDR3 nucleotides read TGTGCCAGTTCGACTAGCGGGTACAATGAGCAGTTCTTC. Protein: CASSTSGYNEQFF.

The chain recombines TRBV18 with TRBJ2-7; maybe TRBD1 (5 bases). The CDR3 loop spans 15 amino acids. Germline CDR1 is KGHSH and CDR2 is LQKENI. Deletions cut 3 bases from V and 6 bases from J, with 18 bases between. CDR3 in DNA: TGTGCCAGCTCACCCCGGGCAGGGTTGGTTCCCGAGCAGTACTTC. It specifies CASSPRAGLVPEQYF.

This rearrangement joins TRBV2 to TRBJ1-5, with 8 positions matching TRBD1. Trimming cost V 5 bases and J 4 bases; bases outside gene matches: 10. Germline values: CDR1 SNHLY, CDR2 FYNNEI. The CDR3 has 16 residues. The CDR3, as DNA: TGTGCCAGCAGTTCGGGGACAGGACGGAGAAATCAGCCCCAGCATTTT. Translation: CASSSGTGRRNQPQHF. Drawing the rest from reference TRBV2 and TRBJ1-5, the complete variable domain is EPEVTQTPSHQVTQMGQEVILRCVPISNHLYFYWYRQILGQKVEFLVSFYNNEISEKSEIFDDQFSVERPDGSNFTLKIRSTKLEDSAMYFCASSSGTGRRNQPQHFGDGTRLSIL.

The chain uses TRBV5-6 and TRBJ2-3; TRBD2 agrees at 9 bases. The CDR3 has 17 residues. CDR1 SGHDT and CDR2 YYEEEE come from the germline V gene. The V segment lost 1 base and the J segment 2 bases; nucleotides outside the gene matches: 8. The CDR3 region has the DNA TGTGCCAGCAGCTTGACTAGCGGGTCCTCAGACACAGATACGCAGTATTTT. Its protein is CASSLTSGSSDTDTQYF.

This rearrangement joins TRBV9 to TRBJ1-5; the D is unclear. Per germline, CDR1 SGDLS and CDR2 YYNGEE. Between the trimmed V and J ends, which lost 3 bases and 7 bases, there was a span of 11 bases. This CDR3 is 13 amino acids long. The CDR3 is CASSESPTQPQHF. The DNA of the CDR3 is TGTGCCAGCAGCGAGAGCCCTACCCAGCCCCAGCATTTT. The full variable domain, rest sourced from reference TRBV9 and TRBJ1-5, is DSGVTQTPKHLITATGQRVTLRCSPRSGDLSVYWYQQSLDQGLQFLIQYYNGEERAKGNILERFSAQQFPDLHSELNLSSLELGDSALYFCASSESPTQPQHFGDGTRLSIL.

The CDR3 DNA reads as TGCGCCAGCACCAACGGGGACCTAGCGGGGGTCTACGAGCAGTACTTC. Protein product: CASTNGDLAGVYEQYF. The V gene is TRBV5-1, the J gene TRBJ2-7; 10 positions match TRBD2. This CDR3 spans 16 amino acids. J lost 3 bases, V lost 6 bases, and 12 bases had no gene match. The germline gives CDR1 SGHRS, CDR2 YFSETQ.

This chain connects TRBV6-5 to TRBJ2-1; the match to TRBD1 covers 7 bases. The CDR3 is 13 amino acids. V lost 2 bases and J lost 6; bases outside the gene matches: 1. Germline CDR1 and CDR2: MNHEY and SVGAGI. Here the CDR3 reads CASSYRGRNEQFF. As DNA, the CDR3 is TGTGCCAGCAGTTACAGGGGGCGCAATGAGCAGTTCTTC.

CDR3 residues: CSVLTGWGTEAFF. The DNA for the CDR3 is TGCAGCGTTTTGACAGGGTGGGGCACTGAAGCTTTCTTT. V is TRBV29-1 and J is TRBJ1-1, with TRBD1 identical over 7 bases. This CDR3 comprises 13 residues. J gave up 4 bases and V 5 bases, and 7 bases lay outside the gene matches. Looked up from germline, CDR1 is SQVTM and CDR2 is ANQGSEA. The whole variable domain, remainder taken from reference TRBV29-1 and TRBJ1-1, is SAVISQKPSRDICQRGTSLTIQCQVDSQVTMMFWYRQQPGQSLTLIATANQGSEATYESGFVIDKFPISRPNLTFSTLTVSNMSPEDSSIYLCSVLTGWGTEAFFGQGTRLTVV.

The chain is built from TRBV28 and TRBJ1-2; no firm D call. Trimming removed 8 bases at V and 8 bases at J, with 12 bases between. Germline V gives CDR1 MDHEN, CDR2 SYDVKM. The CDR3 extends over 11 amino acids. CDR3 DNA: TGTGCCAGCGCGGATTCTTACGGCTACACCTTC. Translation gives CASADSYGYTF.

The chain combines TRBV28 with TRBJ1-6; D is undetermined. Trimming shortened V by 6 bases and J by 0 bases, and 30 bases separated the two germline ends. The CDR3 is 22 residues long. Germline V gives CDR1 MDHEN, CDR2 SYDVKM. For the CDR3, the DNA is TGTGCCAGCAGGGATACCCGCGCTACCACGGAGGAGGGCAGCTCCTATAATTCACCCCTCCACTTT. It codes for CASRDTRATTEEGSSYNSPLHF.

CDR3 loop: CASRAGVGRNEQFF. In nucleotides, the CDR3 is TGTGCCAGCAGAGCCGGAGTGGGGAGAAATGAGCAGTTCTTC. The V gene is TRBV6-1, the J gene TRBJ2-1, with D possibly matching TRBD2 (5 bases). Deletions cut 6 bases from V and 7 bases from J, with 16 bases between. Germline values: CDR1 MNHNS, CDR2 SASEGT. The length of the CDR3 is 14 residues.